This T cell receptor beta chain was observed in a study of blood T cell repertoires in COVID-19. Assay used: immunoSEQ multiplex PCR; TCRdb lists only in-frame clones, some missing. The sample records some 420,000 clones, roughly nine tenths being singletons. This clone was recorded once. This CDR3 comprises 14 residues. Germline assignment: CDR1 MDHEN and CDR2 SYDVKM. The V gene lost 6 bases and the J gene lost 4 bases, with 14 bases spanning the gap. V gene TRBV28 combines with J gene TRBJ2-3; possibly TRBD1 for D (5 bases). Sequenced material: PBMCs or T cells enriched from blood (not recorded which). The TCR originated in a young man who had recovered from COVID-19. The CDR3 loop reads CASRNQGTADTQYF. The CDR3 coding sequence is TGTGCCAGCAGAAACCAGGGTACGGCAGATACGCAGTATTTT.